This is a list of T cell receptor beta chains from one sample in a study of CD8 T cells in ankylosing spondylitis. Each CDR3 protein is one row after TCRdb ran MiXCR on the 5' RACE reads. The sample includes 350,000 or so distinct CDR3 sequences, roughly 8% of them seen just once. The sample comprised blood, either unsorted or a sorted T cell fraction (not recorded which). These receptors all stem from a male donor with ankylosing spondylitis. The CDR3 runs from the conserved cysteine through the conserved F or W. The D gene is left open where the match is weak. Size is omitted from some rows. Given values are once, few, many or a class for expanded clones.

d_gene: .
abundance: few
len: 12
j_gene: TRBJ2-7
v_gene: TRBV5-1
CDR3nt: TGCGCCAGCCTGGAGGGGACCTACGAGCAGTACTTC
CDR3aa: CASLEGTYEQYF

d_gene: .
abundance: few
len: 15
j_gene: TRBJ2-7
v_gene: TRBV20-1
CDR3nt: TGCAGTGCTAGAGATTTGACAGTATCACCCTACGAGCAGTACTTC
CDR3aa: CSARDLTVSPYEQYF

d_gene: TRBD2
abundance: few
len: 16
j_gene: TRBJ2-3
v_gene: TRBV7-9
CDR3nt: TGTGCCAGCAGCGTGCTAGCGGCGATAAGCACAGATACGCAGTATTTT
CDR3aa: CASSVLAAISTDTQYF

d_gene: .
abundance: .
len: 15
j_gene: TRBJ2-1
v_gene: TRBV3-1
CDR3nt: TGTGCCAGCAGCCCCCGTGGAGCGGAAGGGTCTGGGCAGTTCTTC
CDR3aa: CASSPRGAEGSGQFF

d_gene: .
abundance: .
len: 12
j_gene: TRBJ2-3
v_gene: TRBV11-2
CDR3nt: TGTGCCAGCAGCCCATTCCGAAATACGCAGTATTTT
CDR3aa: CASSPFRNTQYF

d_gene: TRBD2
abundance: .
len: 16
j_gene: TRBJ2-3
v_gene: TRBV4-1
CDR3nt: TGCGCCAGCAGTTGGACTAGCGGGAGTATGACAGATACGCAGTATTTT
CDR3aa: CASSWTSGSMTDTQYF

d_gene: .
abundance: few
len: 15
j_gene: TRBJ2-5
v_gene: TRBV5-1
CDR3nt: TGCGCCAGCAGCTTGTGGGCAGGGCGGCAAGAGACCCAGTACTTC
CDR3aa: CASSLWAGRQETQYF

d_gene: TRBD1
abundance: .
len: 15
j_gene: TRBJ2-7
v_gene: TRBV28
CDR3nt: TGTGCCAGCAGCCGGGGAACCGGGACAGGGGTCGAGCAGTACTTC
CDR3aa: CASSRGTGTGVEQYF

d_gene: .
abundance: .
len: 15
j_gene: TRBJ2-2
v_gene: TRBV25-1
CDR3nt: TGTGCCAGCAGTGACCCCGGGACCATAGCCGGGGAGCTGTTTTTT
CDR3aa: CASSDPGTIAGELFF

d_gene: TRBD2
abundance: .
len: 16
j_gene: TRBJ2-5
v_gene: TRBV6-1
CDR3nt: TGTGCCAGCAGCCAGACTAGCGGGAGGGCCCGAGAGACCCAGTACTTC
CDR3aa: CASSQTSGRARETQYF

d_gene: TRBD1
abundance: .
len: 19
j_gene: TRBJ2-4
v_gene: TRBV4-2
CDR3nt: TGTGCCAACTGTCAGGGGGCCCTCCGACTCAAACTAGCCAAAAACATTCAGTACTTC
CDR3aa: CANCQGALRLKLAKNIQYF

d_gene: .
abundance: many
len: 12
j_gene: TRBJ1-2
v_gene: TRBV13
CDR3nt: TGTGCCAGCAGCGCCGGTGGAAGGGGCTACACCTTC
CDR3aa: CASSAGGRGYTF

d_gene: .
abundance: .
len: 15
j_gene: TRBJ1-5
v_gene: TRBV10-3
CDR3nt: TGTGCCATCAGTGAGTCCGGGAATAGCAATCAGCCCCAGCATTTT
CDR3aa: CAISESGNSNQPQHF

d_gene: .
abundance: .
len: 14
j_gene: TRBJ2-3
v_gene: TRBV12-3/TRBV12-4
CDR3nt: TGTGCCAGCAGTTTCGAACTAGACACAGATACGCAGTATTTT
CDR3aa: CASSFELDTDTQYF

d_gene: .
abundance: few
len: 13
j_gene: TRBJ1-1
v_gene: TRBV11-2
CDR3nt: TGTGCCAGCAGCCGGTCGGGGGACACTGAAGCTTTCTTT
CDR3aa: CASSRSGDTEAFF

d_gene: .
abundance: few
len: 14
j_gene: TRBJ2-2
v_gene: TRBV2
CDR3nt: TGTGCCAGCAGGGCCCCCTCGAACACCGGGGAGCTGTTTTTT
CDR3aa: CASRAPSNTGELFF